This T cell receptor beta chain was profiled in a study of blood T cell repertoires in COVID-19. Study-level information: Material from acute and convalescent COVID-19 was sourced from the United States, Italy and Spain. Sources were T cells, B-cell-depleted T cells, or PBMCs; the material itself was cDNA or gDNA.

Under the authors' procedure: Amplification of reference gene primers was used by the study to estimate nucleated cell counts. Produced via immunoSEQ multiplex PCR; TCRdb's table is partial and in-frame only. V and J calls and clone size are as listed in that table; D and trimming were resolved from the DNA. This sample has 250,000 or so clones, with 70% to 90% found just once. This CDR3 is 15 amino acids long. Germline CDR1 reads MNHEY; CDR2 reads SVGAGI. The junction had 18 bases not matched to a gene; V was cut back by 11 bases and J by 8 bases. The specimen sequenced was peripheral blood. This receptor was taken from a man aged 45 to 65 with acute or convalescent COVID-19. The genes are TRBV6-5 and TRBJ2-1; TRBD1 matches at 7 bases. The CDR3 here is CASQTGVGNTHEQFF. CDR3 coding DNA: TGTGCCTCCCAAACAGGGGTGGGGAATACGCATGAGCAGTTCTTC.